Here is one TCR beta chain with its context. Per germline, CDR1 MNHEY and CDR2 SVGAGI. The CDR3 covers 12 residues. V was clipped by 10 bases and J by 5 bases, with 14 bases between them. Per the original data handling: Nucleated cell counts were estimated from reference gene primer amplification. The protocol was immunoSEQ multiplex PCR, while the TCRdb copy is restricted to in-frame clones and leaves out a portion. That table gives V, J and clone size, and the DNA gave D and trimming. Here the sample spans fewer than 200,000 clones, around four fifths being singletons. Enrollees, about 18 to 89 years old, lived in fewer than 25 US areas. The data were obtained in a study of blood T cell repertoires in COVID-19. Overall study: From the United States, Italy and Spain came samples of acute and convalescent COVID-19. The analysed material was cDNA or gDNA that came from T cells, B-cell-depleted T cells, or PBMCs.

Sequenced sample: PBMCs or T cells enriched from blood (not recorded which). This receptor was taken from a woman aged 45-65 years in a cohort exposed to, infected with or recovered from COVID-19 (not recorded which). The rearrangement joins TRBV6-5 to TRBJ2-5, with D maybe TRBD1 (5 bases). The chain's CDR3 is CATSGHLETQYF. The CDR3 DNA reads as TGTGCCACCTCAGGGCACCTGGAGACCCAGTACTTC.